The rows below give T cell receptor beta chains drawn from one sample of a study of blood T cell repertoires in COVID-19. Only in-frame clones appear in the TCRdb table, and some are missing; sequencing was by immunoSEQ multiplex PCR. The table shows about 120,000 clones, with roughly 80% occurring only once. What was sequenced was peripheral blood. The receptors were gathered from a man aged 70 or older with acute or convalescent COVID-19. CDR3s include the opening cysteine and the closing phenylalanine or tryptophan. Fields, in order: J gene, D gene, clone size, V gene, CDR3 DNA, CDR3 protein. The D gene is left open where the match is weak. Where a row states a size, it is once, few, many or the class of an expanded clone; other rows omit it.

TRBJ2-1 - few TRBV6-5 TGTGCCAGCAGGTACTCCGTCCAACTCGGTGAGCAGTTCTTC CASRYSVQLGEQFF
TRBJ1-3 TRBD1 - TRBV5-1 TGCGCCAGCAGCCCACAGGGGGGATCTGGAAACACCATATATTTT CASSPQGGSGNTIYF
TRBJ1-2 TRBD1 - TRBV6-2/TRBV6-3 TGTGCCAGCACCCCGAGACAGGGGGTTTTCTATGGCTACACCTTC CASTPRQGVFYGYTF
TRBJ2-3 - - TRBV27 TGTGCCAGCAGCGACACACCTACACAGGGCCGGACCGGTACGCAGTATTTT CASSDTPTQGRTGTQYF
TRBJ1-2 - few TRBV27 TGTGCCAGCACTGCACAGGGAAACTATGGCTACACCTTC CASTAQGNYGYTF
TRBJ2-3 - - TRBV5-8 TGTGCCAGCAGTTGGAGATCCGAGGCAGATACGCAGTATTTT CASSWRSEADTQYF
TRBJ1-6 - - TRBV2 TGTGCCAGCGACAGCCTATTGCCTTATAATTCACCCCTCCACTTT CASDSLLPYNSPLHF
TRBJ1-5 TRBD1 - TRBV7-9 TGTGCCAGCAGCTCAACAGGGGGCGGTTTTCAGCCCCAGCATTTT CASSSTGGGFQPQHF
TRBJ2-7 TRBD1 few TRBV7-2 TGTGCCAGCAGTCCCCCAGGGACAGGGGGTTACGAGCAGTACTTC CASSPPGTGGYEQYF
TRBJ1-1 - few TRBV5-1 TGCGCCAGCAGCTTGGACGGCACCCCGGGTACTGAAGCTTTCTTT CASSLDGTPGTEAFF
TRBJ2-7 - once TRBV2 TGTGCCAGCAGTAAGGACAGACTCTCCTACGAGCAGTACTTC CASSKDRLSYEQYF
TRBJ1-2 TRBD1 - TRBV7-2 TGTGCCAGCAGCTTAGACGCGCAGGGGGCAGGGTATGGCTACACCTTC CASSLDAQGAGYGYTF
TRBJ2-5 - once TRBV24-1 TGTGCCACCAGTGACCCGGAGAAGCCCGGGGGAGAGACCCAGTACTTC CATSDPEKPGGETQYF
TRBJ2-7 TRBD1 - TRBV18 TGTGCCAGCTCACCTCAACAGGGGCCCGCCTACGAGCAGTACTTC CASSPQQGPAYEQYF
TRBJ1-4 TRBD1 - TRBV7-9 TGTGCCAGCAGCTTAGTCCTGTCGGGACAGACTAATGAAAAACTGTTTTTT CASSLVLSGQTNEKLFF
TRBJ1-2 TRBD1 - TRBV5-8 TGTGCCAGCAGCTTTGGACAGGGGGCGCATGGCTACACCTTC CASSFGQGAHGYTF
TRBJ2-7 TRBD1 - TRBV4-3 TGCGCCAGCAGCCTCAGGGGGAATCACGAGCAGTACTTC CASSLRGNHEQYF
TRBJ1-2 TRBD1 - TRBV10-2 TGCGCCAGCAGTGATAGACAGGGTAGCTATGGCTACACCTTC CASSDRQGSYGYTF
TRBJ2-3 TRBD2 once TRBV30 TGTGCCTGGAGTACGACTAGCGGGTTCACAGATACGCAGTATTTT CAWSTTSGFTDTQYF
TRBJ1-5 - - TRBV2 TGTGCCAGCAGTGAGGGGCCGCTCAATCAGCCCCAGCATTTT CASSEGPLNQPQHF
TRBJ2-3 TRBD1 - TRBV5-1 TGCGCCAGCAGCTTACAGGGGGCGACAGATACGCAGTATTTT CASSLQGATDTQYF
TRBJ1-2 TRBD1 - TRBV14 TGTGCCAGCAGCCAAGACAGGGGGCGAGTTGGCTACACCTTC CASSQDRGRVGYTF
TRBJ1-1 - - TRBV4-2 TGTGCCAGCAGCCAAGGAGAGAACACTGAAGCTTTCTTT CASSQGENTEAFF
TRBJ2-3 - - TRBV19 TGTGCCAGTAGTACGGGAGCTTCTAGCACAGATACGCAGTATTTT CASSTGASSTDTQYF
TRBJ2-1 TRBD1 - TRBV7-2 TGTGCCAGCAGCCCACCTCCGGGACAGGGCTGGAGGTACAATGAGCAGTTCTTC CASSPPPGQGWRYNEQFF
TRBJ2-7 - - TRBV5-1 TGCGCCAGCAGCGATCCCGGGGTAGGGGGCTACGAGCAGTACTTC CASSDPGVGGYEQYF
TRBJ2-5 - - TRBV7-6 TGTGCCAGCAGCTTAGCACGGGGGAGCCAAGAGACCCAGTACTTC CASSLARGSQETQYF
TRBJ2-2 TRBD2 once TRBV30 TGTGCCTGGAGTAAAAGGATGAGCGGGGGGGCCATCGGGGAGCTGTTTTTT CAWSKRMSGGAIGELFF